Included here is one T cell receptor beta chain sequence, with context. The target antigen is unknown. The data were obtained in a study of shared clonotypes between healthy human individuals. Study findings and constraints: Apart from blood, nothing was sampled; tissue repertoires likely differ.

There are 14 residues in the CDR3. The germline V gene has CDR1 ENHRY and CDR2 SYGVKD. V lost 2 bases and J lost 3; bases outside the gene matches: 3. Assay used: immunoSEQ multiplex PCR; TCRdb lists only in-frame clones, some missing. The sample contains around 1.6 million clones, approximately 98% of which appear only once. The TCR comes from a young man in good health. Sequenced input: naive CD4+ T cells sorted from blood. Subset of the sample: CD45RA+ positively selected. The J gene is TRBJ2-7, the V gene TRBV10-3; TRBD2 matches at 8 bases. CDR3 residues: CAISEVAGSYEQYF. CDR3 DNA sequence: TGTGCCATCAGTGAGGTAGCGGGAAGCTACGAGCAGTACTTC.